Below are 17 T cell receptor beta chains sequenced from a single sample in a study of T cell repertoires in cytomegalovirus infection. No cognate antigen is known for these TCRs. TCRdb processed the reads anew with MiXCR; each CDR3 protein has one entry. The sample contains a few hundred thousand distinct CDR3 sequences, almost 40% of which appear only once. The sequencing here drew on cultured PBMCs, taken from culture after CMV antigen stimulation. The receptor set was obtained from a human donor in good health (CMV status not recorded). Some clones in this sample may be carry-over from other donors' samples.

The V gene is TRBV11-2, the J gene TRBJ2-2; D possibly uses TRBD1 or TRBD2 (5 bases each). The germline V gene encodes CDR1 SGHAT and CDR2 FQNNGV. The V gene lost 6 bases and the J gene lost 1 base, with 18 bases spanning the gap. The CDR3 consists of 17 residues. Here the CDR3 reads CASRAIGSRVNTGELFF. DNA for the CDR3: TGTGCCAGCAGGGCGATAGGGAGCAGGGTGAACACCGGGGAGCTGTTTTTT. Variable domain in full (rest from reference TRBV11-2 and TRBJ2-2): EAGVAQSPRYKIIEKRQSVAFWCNPISGHATLYWYQQILGQGPKLLIQFQNNGVVDDSQLPKDRFSAERLKGVDSTLKIQPAKLEDSAVYLCASRAIGSRVNTGELFFGEGSRLTVL.

This clonotype has ten or more counts. The chain links TRBV7-2 to TRBJ2-1; 10 nucleotides match TRBD2. This CDR3 spans 17 amino acids. J was trimmed by 2 bases and V by 3 bases; bases with no gene match: 7. Germline CDR1 reads SGHTA; CDR2 reads FQGNSA. CDR3 in DNA: TGTGCCAGCAGCTTGAAGGGACTAGCGCTTACCTACAATGAGCAGTTCTTC. It specifies CASSLKGLALTYNEQFF. The full variable domain, in which reference TRBV7-2 and TRBJ2-1 provide the parts outside the CDR3, is GAGVSQSPSNKVTEKGKDVELRCDPISGHTALYWYRQSLGQGLEFLIYFQGNSAPDKSGLPSDRFSAERTGGSVSTLTIQRTQQEDSAVYLCASSLKGLALTYNEQFFGPGTRLTVL.

A few counts support this clonotype. The chain employs TRBV25-1 and TRBJ1-1, with D unclear. V was shortened by 8 bases and J by 5 bases, with 9 bases between the two germline ends. The CDR3 runs 11 residues. CDR1 MGHDK and CDR2 SYGVNS come from the germline V gene. The CDR3 region is CASQLGTEAFF. CDR3 coding DNA: TGTGCCAGCCAGTTGGGGACTGAAGCTTTCTTT.

The rearrangement joins TRBV27 to TRBJ1-5; possibly TRBD1 for D (5 bases). V lost 6 bases, J lost 0 bases, and 24 bases lay in between. The CDR3 totals 19 residues. Germline values: CDR1 MNHEY, CDR2 SMNVEV (reference sequence). DNA for the CDR3: TGTGCCAGCAGACCCCGGGGCGCCTACACCTCGTATAGCAATCAGCCCCAGCATTTT. This sequence encodes CASRPRGAYTSYSNQPQHF.

This clonotype appeared a few times. The genes are TRBV10-3 and TRBJ2-4; a possible D gene is TRBD2 (5 bases). The CDR3 loop spans 14 amino acids. Trimming removed 2 bases from V and 4 bases from J, with 9 bases in between. Germline lookup yields CDR1 ENHRY and CDR2 SYGVKD. The CDR3: CAISEGEQKNIQYF. CDR3 nucleotide sequence: TGTGCCATCAGTGAGGGGGAGCAAAAAAACATTCAGTACTTC.

The chain couples TRBV12-3 or TRBV12-4 to TRBJ2-5, with 10 bases that match TRBD1. This CDR3 spans 15 amino acids. V gave up 5 bases and J gave up 2 bases; unmatched junction bases: 5. The CDR3, as DNA: TGTGCCAGCAGTCCTCGACAGGGGGCACAAGAGACCCAGTACTTC. Protein product: CASSPRQGAQETQYF.

This clonotype showed up just a few times. The chain employs TRBV7-6 and TRBJ2-1; 11 bases are a match to TRBD2. Germline-derived CDR1 and CDR2 are SGHVS and FNYEAQ. V was pared by 6 bases and J by 6 bases, with 10 bases of the junction left unmatched. CDR3 length: 16 amino acids. The CDR3 loop is CASRPTLAGGFNEQFF. DNA of the CDR3: TGTGCCAGCAGACCCACCCTAGCGGGGGGCTTCAATGAGCAGTTCTTC.

This sequence joins TRBV19 and TRBJ2-7; D not resolved. Deletions cut 2 bases from V and 6 bases from J, with 14 bases between. This CDR3 contains 14 residues. The germline V gene has CDR1 LNHDA and CDR2 SQIVND (reference sequence). The CDR3 DNA is TGTGCCAGTAGTATACGACACATATCGGGCGAGCAGTACTTC. This gives the protein CASSIRHISGEQYF. Together with reference TRBV19 and TRBJ2-7, the CDR3 gives the full variable domain: DGGITQSPKYLFRKEGQNVTLSCEQNLNHDAMYWYRQDPGQGLRLIYYSQIVNDFQKGDIAEGYSVSREKKESFPLTVTSAQKNPTAFYLCASSIRHISGEQYFGPGTRLTVT.

This clonotype was detected only a few times. This chain uses TRBV7-2 with TRBJ1-1; D gene unclear. Germline V lookup: CDR1 SGHTA, CDR2 FQGNSA. This CDR3 contains 14 residues. Trimming cost V 2 bases and J 3 bases, with 10 bases left between them. For the CDR3, the DNA is TGTGCCAGCAGCTTACGGTTTTGGGACACTGAAGCTTTCTTT. Translation: CASSLRFWDTEAFF.

This clonotype was found once. The rearrangement joins TRBV15 to TRBJ1-1, with a tentative D call TRBD1 (6 bases). The CDR3 spans 14 residues. The germline gives CDR1 LNHNV, CDR2 YYDKDF (reference sequence). The V end lost 3 bases, the J end lost 7 bases, and 15 bases lay between the germline ends. In DNA, the CDR3 is TGTGCCACCAGCAGGCTATCAGGGGCCCTTGAAGCTTTCTTT. Its protein is CATSRLSGALEAFF.

This chain joins TRBV2 and TRBJ1-3; unclear D gene. The germline V gene has CDR1 SNHLY and CDR2 FYNNEI. Trimming removed 0 bases at V and 2 bases at J, with 8 bases between. This CDR3 has 15 amino acids. The CDR3 sequence is CASSEARGTGNTIYF. CDR3 nucleotides: TGTGCCAGCAGTGAAGCGCGGGGTACTGGAAACACCATATATTTT.

The V call is TRBV2, the J call TRBJ1-4; 11 bases agree with TRBD1. The CDR3 spans 14 residues. V was pared by 5 bases and J by 7 bases, with 3 bases of the junction left unmatched. Germline CDR1 and CDR2: SNHLY and FYNNEI. The CDR3 nucleotides read TGTGCCAGCAGTCGGACAGGGGGCTTTGAAAAACTGTTTTTT. It codes for CASSRTGGFEKLFF.

This chain connects TRBV6-6 to TRBJ2-3; 13 bases agree with TRBD2. The length of the CDR3 is 16 residues. Trimming took 2 bases from V and 8 from J; bases not matched to a gene: 7. CDR1 MNHNY and CDR2 SVGAGI come from the germline V gene (reference sequence). The CDR3 bases are TGTGCCAGCAGTTACCGACTAGCGGGGGGACGGCGTACGCAGTATTTT. This sequence encodes CASSYRLAGGRRTQYF.

This clonotype was recorded a few times. The chain uses TRBV7-2 and TRBJ2-3; possibly TRBD1 for D (8 bases). Germline values: CDR1 SGHTA, CDR2 FQGNSA. CDR3 size: 19 residues. Trimming stripped 5 bases from V and 4 bases from J, with 28 bases between. The CDR3 region is CASSIRGGTGLRGADTQYF. In DNA form, the CDR3 reads TGTGCCAGCAGCATTAGGGGGGGGACAGGTCTCCGAGGGGCAGATACGCAGTATTTT. The variable domain in full, completed from reference TRBV7-2 and TRBJ2-3, reads GAGVSQSPSNKVTEKGKDVELRCDPISGHTALYWYRQSLGQGLEFLIYFQGNSAPDKSGLPSDRFSAERTGGSVSTLTIQRTQQEDSAVYLCASSIRGGTGLRGADTQYFGPGTRLTVL.

This chain links TRBV20-1 with TRBJ2-3, with 8 nucleotides matching TRBD2. The CDR3 sequence is 14 residues long. Germline assignment: CDR1 DFQATT and CDR2 SNEGSKA (reference sequence). With V trimmed by 0 bases and J by 5 bases, 4 bases remained unmatched. The CDR3 sequence: CSARDPGGRDTQYF. The CDR3, as DNA: TGCAGTGCTAGAGATCCGGGGGGGAGAGATACGCAGTATTTT.

CDR3: CASSLEQQQPSYEQYF. The CDR3, as DNA: TGTGCCAGCAGCTTGGAACAGCAACAACCAAGTTACGAGCAGTACTTC. The chain uses TRBV5-5 and TRBJ2-7; D ambiguous. The CDR3 is 16 amino acids. V was cut by 0 bases and J by 4 bases, with 17 bases left in between. From germline, CDR1 is SGHKS and CDR2 YYEKEE (reference sequence).

The chain employs TRBV7-2 and TRBJ2-5; D perhaps matches TRBD2 (6 bases). Germline CDR1 and CDR2: SGHTA and FQGNSA. V lost 1 base and J lost 3, with 12 bases in between. The CDR3 is made up of 15 amino acids. The CDR3 DNA reads TGTGCCAGCAGCTTAGAAGTCGCGGGGAAAGAGACCCAGTACTTC. It is translated as CASSLEVAGKETQYF.